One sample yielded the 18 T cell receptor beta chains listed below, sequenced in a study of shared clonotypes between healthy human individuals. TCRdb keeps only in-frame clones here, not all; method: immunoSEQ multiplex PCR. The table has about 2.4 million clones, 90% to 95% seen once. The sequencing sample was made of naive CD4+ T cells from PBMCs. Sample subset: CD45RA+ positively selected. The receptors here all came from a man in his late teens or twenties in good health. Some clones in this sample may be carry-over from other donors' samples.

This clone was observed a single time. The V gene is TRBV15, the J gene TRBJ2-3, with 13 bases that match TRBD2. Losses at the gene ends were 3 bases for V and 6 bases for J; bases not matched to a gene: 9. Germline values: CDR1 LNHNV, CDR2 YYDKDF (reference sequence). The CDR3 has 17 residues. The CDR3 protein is CATSRSLLAGGPDTQYF. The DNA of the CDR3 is TGTGCCACCAGCAGGAGCCTACTAGCGGGAGGGCCCGATACGCAGTATTTT.

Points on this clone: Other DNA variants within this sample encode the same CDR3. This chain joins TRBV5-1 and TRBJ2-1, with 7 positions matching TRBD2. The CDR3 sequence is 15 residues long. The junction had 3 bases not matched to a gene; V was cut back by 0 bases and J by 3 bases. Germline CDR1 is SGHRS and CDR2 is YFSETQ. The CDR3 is CASSLVASGYNEQFF. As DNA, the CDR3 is TGCGCCAGCAGCTTGGTAGCTAGCGGCTACAATGAGCAGTTCTTC.

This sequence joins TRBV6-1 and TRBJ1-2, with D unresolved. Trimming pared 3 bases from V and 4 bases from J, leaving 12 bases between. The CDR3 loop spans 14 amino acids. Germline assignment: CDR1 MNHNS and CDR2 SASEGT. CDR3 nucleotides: TGTGCCAGCAGTGAGAGGGAGGAGACCTATGGCTACACCTTC. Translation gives CASSEREETYGYTF.

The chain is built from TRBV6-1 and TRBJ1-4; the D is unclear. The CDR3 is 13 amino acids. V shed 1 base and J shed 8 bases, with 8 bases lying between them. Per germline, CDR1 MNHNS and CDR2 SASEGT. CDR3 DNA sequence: TGTGCCAGCAGTGAAGGTGTCGAGGAAAAACTGTTTTTT. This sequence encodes CASSEGVEEKLFF.

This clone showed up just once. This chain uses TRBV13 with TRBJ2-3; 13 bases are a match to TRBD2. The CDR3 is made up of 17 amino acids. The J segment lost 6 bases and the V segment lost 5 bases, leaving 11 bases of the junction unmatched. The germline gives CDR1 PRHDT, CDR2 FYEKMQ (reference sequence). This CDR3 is CASSPRTSGSWGDTQYF. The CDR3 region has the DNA TGTGCCAGCAGCCCACGGACTAGCGGGAGCTGGGGGGATACGCAGTATTTT.

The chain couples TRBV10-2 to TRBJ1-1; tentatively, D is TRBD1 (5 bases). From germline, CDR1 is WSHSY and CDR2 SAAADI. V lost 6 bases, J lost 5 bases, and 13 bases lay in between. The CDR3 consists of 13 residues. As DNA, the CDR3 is TGCGCCAGCAGCCGACGAGGGGAGACTGAAGCTTTCTTT. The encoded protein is CASSRRGETEAFF.

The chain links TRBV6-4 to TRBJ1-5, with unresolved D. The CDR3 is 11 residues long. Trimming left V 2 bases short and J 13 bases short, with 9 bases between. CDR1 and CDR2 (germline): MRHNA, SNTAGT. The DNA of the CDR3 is TGTGCCAGCAGTGACGGGCTGCCGCAGCATTTT. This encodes CASSDGLPQHF.

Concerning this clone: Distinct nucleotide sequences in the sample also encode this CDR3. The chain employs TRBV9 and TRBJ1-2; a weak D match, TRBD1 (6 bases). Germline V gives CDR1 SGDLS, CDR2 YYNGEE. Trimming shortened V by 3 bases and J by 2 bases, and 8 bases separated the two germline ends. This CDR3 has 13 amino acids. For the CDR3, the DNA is TGTGCCAGCAGCGCAAGGGGGAACTATGGCTACACCTTC. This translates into CASSARGNYGYTF.

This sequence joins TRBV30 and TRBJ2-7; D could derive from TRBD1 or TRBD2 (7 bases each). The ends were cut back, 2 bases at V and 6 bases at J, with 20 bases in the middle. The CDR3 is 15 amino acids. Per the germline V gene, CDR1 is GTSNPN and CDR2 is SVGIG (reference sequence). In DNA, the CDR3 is TGTGCCTGGAGTAGGGGGGGACAGCCTTCCCCCGAGCAGTACTTC. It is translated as CAWSRGGQPSPEQYF.

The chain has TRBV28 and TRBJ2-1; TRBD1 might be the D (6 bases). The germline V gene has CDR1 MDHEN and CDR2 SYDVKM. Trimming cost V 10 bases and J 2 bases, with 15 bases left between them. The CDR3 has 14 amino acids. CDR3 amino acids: CATLGQSAYNEQFF. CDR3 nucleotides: TGTGCCACCCTTGGACAGTCTGCCTACAATGAGCAGTTCTTC. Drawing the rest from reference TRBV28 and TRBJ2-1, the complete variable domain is DVKVTQSSRYLVKRTGEKVFLECVQDMDHENMFWYRQDPGLGLRLIYFSYDVKMKEKGDIPEGYSVSREKKERFSLILESASTNQTSMYLCATLGQSAYNEQFFGPGTRLTVL.

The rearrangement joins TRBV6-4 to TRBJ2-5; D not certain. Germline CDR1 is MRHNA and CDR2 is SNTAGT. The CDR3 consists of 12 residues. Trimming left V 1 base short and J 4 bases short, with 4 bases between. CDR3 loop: CASSDLRETQYF. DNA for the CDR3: TGTGCCAGCAGTGACTTGAGAGAGACCCAGTACTTC.

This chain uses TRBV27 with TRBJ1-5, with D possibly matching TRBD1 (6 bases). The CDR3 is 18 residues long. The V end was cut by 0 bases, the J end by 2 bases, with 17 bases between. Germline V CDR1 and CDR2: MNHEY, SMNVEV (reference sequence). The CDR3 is CASSLSGASGVGNQPQHF. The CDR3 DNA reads TGTGCCAGCAGTTTATCGGGGGCATCAGGGGTTGGCAATCAGCCCCAGCATTTT.

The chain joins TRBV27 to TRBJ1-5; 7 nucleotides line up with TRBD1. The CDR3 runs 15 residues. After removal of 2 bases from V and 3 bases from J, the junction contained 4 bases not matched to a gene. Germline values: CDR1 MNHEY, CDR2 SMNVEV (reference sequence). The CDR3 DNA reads TGTGCCAGCAGTTTAAACAGGGGCGACAATCAGCCCCAGCATTTT. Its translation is CASSLNRGDNQPQHF.

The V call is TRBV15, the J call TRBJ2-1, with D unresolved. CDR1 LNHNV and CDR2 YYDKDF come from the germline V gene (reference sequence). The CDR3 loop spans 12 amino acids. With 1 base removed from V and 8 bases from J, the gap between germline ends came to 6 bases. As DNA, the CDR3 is TGTGCCACCAGCAGAGTGAGGCATGAGCAGTTCTTC. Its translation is CATSRVRHEQFF.

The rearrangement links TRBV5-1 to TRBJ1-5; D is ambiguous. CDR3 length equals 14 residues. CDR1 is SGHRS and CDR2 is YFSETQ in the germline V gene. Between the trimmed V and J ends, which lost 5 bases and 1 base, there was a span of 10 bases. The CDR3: CASRLGLSNQPQHF. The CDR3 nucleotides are TGCGCCAGCAGATTAGGGTTAAGCAATCAGCCCCAGCATTTT.

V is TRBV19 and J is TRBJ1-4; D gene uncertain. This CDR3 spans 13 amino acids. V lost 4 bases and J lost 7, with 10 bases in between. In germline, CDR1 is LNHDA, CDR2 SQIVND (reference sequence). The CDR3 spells CASSTSMGEKLFF. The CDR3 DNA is TGTGCCAGTAGTACCTCCATGGGTGAAAAACTGTTTTTT.

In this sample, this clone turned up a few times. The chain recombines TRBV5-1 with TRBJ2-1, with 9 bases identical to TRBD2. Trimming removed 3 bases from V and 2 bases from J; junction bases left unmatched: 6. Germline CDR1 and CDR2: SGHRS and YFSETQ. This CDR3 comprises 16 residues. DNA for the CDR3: TGCGCCAGCAGCTCCGACCGACTAGCGGCCTACAATGAGCAGTTCTTC. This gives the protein CASSSDRLAAYNEQFF.

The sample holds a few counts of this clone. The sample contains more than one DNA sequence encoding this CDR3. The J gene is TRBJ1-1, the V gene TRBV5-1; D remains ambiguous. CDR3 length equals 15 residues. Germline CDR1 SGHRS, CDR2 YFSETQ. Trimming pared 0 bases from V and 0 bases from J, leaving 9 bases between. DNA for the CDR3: TGCGCCAGCAGCTTGGTGCCGGGAATGAACACTGAAGCTTTCTTT. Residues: CASSLVPGMNTEAFF. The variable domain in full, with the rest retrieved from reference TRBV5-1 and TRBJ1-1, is KAGVTQTPRYLIKTRGQQVTLSCSPISGHRSVSWYQQTPGQGLQFLFEYFSETQRNKGNFPGRFSGRQFSNSRSEMNVSTLELGDSALYLCASSLVPGMNTEAFFGQGTRLTVV.